This TCR gamma chain is from a study of Vδ1+ human thymocytes. Findings and limits, study-wide: Thymic TRG and TRD repertoires appeared highly polyclonal, with Gaussian CDR3 length distributions. Despite high sort purity, roughly a fifth of thymic T cell receptor delta sequences were Vdelta2.

Germline lookup yields CDR1 EGSTGY and CDR2 YDSYTSSV. With 1 base clipped from V and 3 bases from J, the junction kept 6 bases outside the gene matches. This CDR3 has 14 residues. Extracted RNA was reverse transcribed into cDNA. CDR3 amplicons came from multiplex PCR with pooled V-gene forward and constant-region reverse primers. With CATT, TCRdb re-called clones from the multiplex PCR reads. Found here are roughly 11,000 gamma-chain clones, around 40% of them singletons; the top ten hold approximately 1.9%. There are a few counts of this clone. Its antigen is unknown. The receptor's source is a boy under two years old who had congenital heart surgery. V usage is TRGV4 and J usage is TRGJ1 or TRGJ2. The sequenced material came from Vdelta1+ gamma-delta thymocytes from the thymus. The subset: FACS-sorted CD3+ TCRalphabeta- TCRVdelta1+ TCRVdelta2- thymocytes. The CDR3 loop is CATWDGPTYYKKLF. CDR3 coding DNA: TGTGCCACCTGGGATGGACCAACTTATTATAAGAAACTCTTT.